This T cell receptor (beta chain) comes out of a study of control samples from healthy donors and cancer patients. Profiling relied on immunoSEQ multiplex PCR, and the TCRdb table lists in-frame clones only, not all of them. The sample yields approximately 100,000 clones, 90% seen once. This CDR3 spans 15 amino acids. CDR1 and CDR2 from the germline V gene are SNHLY and FYNNEI. V shed 7 bases and J shed 0 bases, with 15 bases lying between them. This clone was observed a single time. This receptor was identified in a woman under 30 in good health. The sample was blood. The chain links TRBV2 to TRBJ2-5, with D perhaps TRBD1 or TRBD2 (6 bases each). This CDR3 is CASIPKGGYQETQYF. The CDR3 DNA is TGTGCCAGCATCCCTAAGGGGGGATACCAAGAGACCCAGTACTTC. The complete variable domain, with remaining parts taken from reference TRBV2 and TRBJ2-5, reads EPEVTQTPSHQVTQMGQEVILRCVPISNHLYFYWYRQILGQKVEFLVSFYNNEISEKSEIFDDQFSVERPDGSNFTLKIRSTKLEDSAMYFCASIPKGGYQETQYFGPGTRLLVL.